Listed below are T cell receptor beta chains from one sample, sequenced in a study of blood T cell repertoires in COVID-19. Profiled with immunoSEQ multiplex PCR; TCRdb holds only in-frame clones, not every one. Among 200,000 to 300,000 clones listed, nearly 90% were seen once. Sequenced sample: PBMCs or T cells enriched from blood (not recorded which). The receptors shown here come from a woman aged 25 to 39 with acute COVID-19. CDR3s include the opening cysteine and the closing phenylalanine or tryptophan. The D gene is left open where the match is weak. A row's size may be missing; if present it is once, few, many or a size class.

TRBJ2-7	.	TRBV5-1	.	CASSHGRGSSYEQYF	TGCGCCAGCAGCCACGGCAGGGGTTCTTCCTACGAGCAGTACTTC
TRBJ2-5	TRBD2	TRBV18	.	CASSRTSGGAQETQYF	TGTGCCAGCTCACGGACTAGCGGGGGGGCGCAGGAGACCCAGTACTTC
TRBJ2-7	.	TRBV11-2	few	CASSGSTESYEQYF	TGTGCCAGCAGCGGGTCGACAGAGTCCTACGAGCAGTACTTC
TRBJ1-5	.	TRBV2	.	CASSEESGSVQPQHF	TGTGCCAGCAGTGAAGAGTCGGGGTCGGTTCAGCCCCAGCATTTT
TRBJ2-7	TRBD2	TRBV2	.	CATVIAGSLYEQYF	TGTGCCACCGTTATAGCGGGGAGTCTCTACGAGCAGTACTTC
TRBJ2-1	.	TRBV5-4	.	CASSPRQDAYNEQFF	TGTGCCAGCAGCCCGAGACAGGACGCCTACAATGAGCAGTTCTTC
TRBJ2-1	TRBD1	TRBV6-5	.	CASTSQTGGTNEQFF	TGTGCCAGCACCTCTCAGACAGGGGGAACAAATGAGCAGTTCTTC
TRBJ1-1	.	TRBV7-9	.	CASSLGQINTEAFF	TGTGCCAGCAGCTTAGGGCAGATAAACACTGAAGCTTTCTTT
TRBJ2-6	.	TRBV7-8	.	CASSSRVSGANVLTF	TGTGCCAGCAGCAGCAGGGTATCTGGGGCCAACGTCCTGACTTTC
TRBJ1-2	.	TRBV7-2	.	CASSPGDADYGYTF	TGTGCCAGCAGCCCAGGGGATGCTGACTATGGCTACACCTTC
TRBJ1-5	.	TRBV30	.	CAWSAGVTNQPQHF	TGTGCCTGGAGTGCGGGAGTAACCAATCAGCCCCAGCATTTT
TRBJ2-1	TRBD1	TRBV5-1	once	CASSIWTGGTYNEQFF	TGCGCCAGCAGCATCTGGACAGGGGGTACCTACAATGAGCAGTTCTTC
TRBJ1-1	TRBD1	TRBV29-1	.	CSVETTGSGTEAFF	TGCAGCGTTGAAACGACAGGGTCCGGCACTGAAGCTTTCTTT
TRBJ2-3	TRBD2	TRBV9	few	CASNPSGGALDTQYF	TGTGCCAGCAACCCTAGCGGGGGGGCCTTGGATACGCAGTATTTT
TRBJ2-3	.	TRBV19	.	CASSDLDTQYF	TGTGCCAGTAGTGACTTGGATACGCAGTATTTT
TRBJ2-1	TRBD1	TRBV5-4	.	CASSLEGAGMDNEQFF	TGTGCCAGCAGCTTGGAGGGGGCAGGAATGGACAATGAGCAGTTCTTC
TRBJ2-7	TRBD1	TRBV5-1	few	CASSLGDSSYEQYF	TGCGCCAGCAGCTTAGGGGACAGTTCCTACGAGCAGTACTTC
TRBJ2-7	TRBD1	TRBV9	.	CASSVGGRGSHEQYF	TGTGCCAGCAGCGTAGGTGGCAGGGGGTCCCACGAGCAGTACTTC
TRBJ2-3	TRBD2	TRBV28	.	CASSRTSGANTQYF	TGTGCCAGCAGCAGGACTAGCGGGGCCAATACGCAGTATTTT
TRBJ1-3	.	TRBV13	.	CASSLVESSIYF	TGTGCCAGCAGCTTAGTGGAGAGTTCAATATATTTT
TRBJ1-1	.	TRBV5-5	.	CASSLVQGRGAFF	TGTGCCAGCAGCTTGGTGCAGGGAAGGGGAGCTTTCTTT
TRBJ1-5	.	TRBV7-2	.	CASTLHGGRNQPQHF	TGTGCCAGCACCTTACATGGTGGCCGCAATCAGCCCCAGCATTTT
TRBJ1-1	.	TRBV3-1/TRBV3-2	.	CASSPLGNTEAFF	TGTGCCAGCAGCCCCCTAGGGAACACTGAAGCTTTCTTT
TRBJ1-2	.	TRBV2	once	CASDNNWAATNYGYTF	TGTGCCAGCGATAATAACTGGGCCGCGACTAACTATGGCTACACCTTC
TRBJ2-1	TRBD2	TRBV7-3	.	CASNPSGGERSEQFF	TGTGCCAGCAACCCAAGCGGGGGGGAACGGAGTGAGCAGTTCTTC
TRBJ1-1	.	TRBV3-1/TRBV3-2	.	CASSQDLGADLNTEAFF	TGTGCCAGCAGCCAAGATTTGGGGGCCGACCTTAACACTGAAGCTTTCTTT
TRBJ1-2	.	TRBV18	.	CASSPRSGQAGRGAGYTF	TGTGCCAGCTCACCACGAAGCGGGCAGGCGGGTCGGGGAGCTGGCTACACCTTC
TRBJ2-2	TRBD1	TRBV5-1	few	CASSFMGQGTGELFF	TGCGCCAGCAGCTTTATGGGACAGGGGACCGGGGAGCTGTTTTTT
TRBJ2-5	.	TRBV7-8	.	CASSLPPQETQYF	TGTGCCAGCAGCTTACCCCCTCAAGAGACCCAGTACTTC
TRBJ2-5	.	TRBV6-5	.	CASSYGLQETQYF	TGTGCCAGCAGTTACGGGCTACAAGAGACCCAGTACTTC
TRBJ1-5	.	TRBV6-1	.	CASSEGRSLAQPQHF	TGTGCCAGCAGTGAAGGGCGGTCCCTAGCTCAGCCCCAGCATTTT
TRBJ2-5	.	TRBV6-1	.	CASSELSAGRWETQYF	TGTGCCAGCAGTGAACTTTCTGCAGGGAGGTGGGAGACCCAGTACTTC
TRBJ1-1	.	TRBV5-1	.	CASSPRQASTEAFF	TGCGCCAGCAGCCCCAGACAGGCCAGCACTGAAGCTTTCTTT